The present T cell receptor beta chain was sequenced within a study of neurological immune-mediated disorders. Study observations and caveats: The most TCR clonal expansion was seen in HTLV-1-associated myelopathy, whereas the least was seen in multiple sclerosis, below the level in healthy controls.

This clonotype was seen many times. Its antigen is undetermined. The unsorted libraries were produced from 2 million PBMCs held at -80 C. It was by 5'RACE with 10-nucleotide random UMIs that the cDNA was made. One entry per CDR3 protein, called by TCRdb with MiXCR from the 5' RACE reads. The sample has about 48,000 distinct CDR3 sequences; around 10% are singletons. CDR1 and CDR2 (germline): SGHRS, YFSETQ. Trimming cost V 0 bases and J 8 bases; bases outside gene matches: 26. The CDR3 sequence is 21 residues long. The receptor comes from a woman aged 40 to 50 with HTLV-1-associated myelopathy (HAM/TSP). V and J are TRBV5-1 and TRBJ2-1; 7 nucleotides align to TRBD1. The sample comprised PBMCs. CDR3 region: CASSLAPQIQGPTGSVYEQFF. CDR3 bases: TGCGCCAGCAGCTTGGCGCCGCAAATACAAGGTCCGACAGGGTCAGTCTATGAGCAGTTCTTC.